The 23 T cell receptor beta chains presented below share a single source sample, sequenced in a study of blood T cell repertoires in COVID-19. The protocol was immunoSEQ multiplex PCR, while the TCRdb copy is restricted to in-frame clones and leaves out a portion. This table has 200,000 to 250,000 clones, roughly 82% appearing once. Sequencing was performed on peripheral blood. All receptors come from a man aged 50 to 60 with active or convalescent COVID-19.

This chain connects TRBV7-3 to TRBJ2-3; maybe TRBD1 (5 bases). The CDR3 totals 14 residues. Germline V gives CDR1 SGHTA, CDR2 FQGTGA. V lost 5 bases, J lost 4 bases, and 13 bases lay in between. The CDR3: CASSPGAGPDTQYF. The DNA of the CDR3 is TGTGCCAGCAGCCCCGGAGCAGGGCCAGATACGCAGTATTTT.

This chain links TRBV29-1 with TRBJ2-7, with 7 positions matching TRBD1. Germline V lookup: CDR1 SQVTM, CDR2 ANQGSEA. The length of the CDR3 is 16 residues. The V gene end was trimmed by 3 bases and the J gene end by 2 bases; junction bases not matched to a gene: 13. As DNA, the CDR3 is TGCAGCGTTGATCTCCACTCGGGACAGCCAGCCTACGAGCAGTACTTC. Translated, it gives CSVDLHSGQPAYEQYF.

This clone was seen just once. The chain joins TRBV7-8 to TRBJ1-1, with TRBD1 as a possible D gene (6 bases). The length of the CDR3 is 15 residues. Germline V gives CDR1 SGHVS, CDR2 FQNEAQ. V lost 5 bases, J lost 0 bases, and 13 bases lay in between. CDR3 in DNA: TGTGCCAGCAGCATTATTCAGGGGTTGAACACTGAAGCTTTCTTT. Its protein is CASSIIQGLNTEAFF.

The V gene is TRBV6-6, the J gene TRBJ2-7; 9 bases map to TRBD2. V lost 6 bases and J lost 5; bases outside the gene matches: 11. Germline CDR1 and CDR2: MNHNY and SVGAGI (reference sequence). CDR3 length equals 15 residues. The CDR3 sequence is CASRRGRAVWDEQYF. The CDR3 DNA follows: TGTGCCAGCAGACGCGGGAGGGCCGTGTGGGACGAGCAGTACTTC.

The sample holds one count of this clone. The chain links TRBV19 to TRBJ1-2; 8 positions match TRBD1. Trimming cost V 6 bases and J 4 bases; bases outside gene matches: 19. The germline gives CDR1 LNHDA, CDR2 SQIVND (reference sequence). The CDR3 length is 18 residues. This CDR3 reads CASSIGPPGGISGYGYTF. The DNA of the CDR3 is TGTGCCAGTAGCATTGGGCCGCCAGGGGGCATATCTGGCTATGGCTACACCTTC.

The chain employs TRBV5-6 and TRBJ2-1, with a tentative D call TRBD1 (6 bases). V was cut by 2 bases and J by 4 bases, with 7 bases left in between. The CDR3 is made up of 13 amino acids. Looked up from germline, CDR1 is SGHDT and CDR2 is YYEEEE. The CDR3 loop reads CASSFDRYNEQFF. CDR3 DNA: TGTGCCAGCAGCTTTGACAGGTACAATGAGCAGTTCTTC.

The chain combines TRBV7-9 with TRBJ2-7; 11 bases line up with TRBD2. The V gene's germline CDR1 is SEHNR and CDR2 FQNEAQ (reference sequence). The CDR3 length is 14 residues. The ends lost 9 bases at V and 1 base at J; junction bases unmatched: 5. This CDR3 is CASLGTSGSYEQYF. CDR3 bases: TGTGCCAGTCTCGGGACTAGCGGATCCTACGAGCAGTACTTC.

In DNA, the CDR3 is TGTGCCAGCACCGCTGGGGGACAGCCCTATTCACCCCTCCACTTT. Its protein is CASTAGGQPYSPLHF. The V gene is TRBV6-6, the J gene TRBJ1-6; 7 bases agree with TRBD1. V lost 7 bases and J lost 8; bases outside the gene matches: 11. CDR1 is MNHNY, CDR2 SVGAGI, per germline (reference sequence). The CDR3 totals 15 residues.

This rearrangement joins TRBV15 to TRBJ1-2; 9 bases agree with TRBD1. With 9 bases clipped from V and 2 bases from J, the junction kept 4 bases outside the gene matches. Germline lookup yields CDR1 LNHNV and CDR2 YYDKDF (reference sequence). CDR3 size: 13 residues. Here the CDR3 reads CATGGQGNYGYTF. CDR3 nucleotide sequence: TGTGCCACAGGGGGACAGGGAAACTATGGCTACACCTTC.

The rearrangement links TRBV6-2 or TRBV6-3 to TRBJ1-1; the D gene is possibly TRBD1 (6 bases). Germline V gene data show CDR1 as MNHEY and CDR2 as SVGEGT. The CDR3 is 15 amino acids. The ends were cut back, 3 bases at V and 1 base at J, with 12 bases in the middle. The CDR3 protein is CASSYGSRGNTEAFF. The CDR3 nucleotides are TGTGCCAGCAGTTATGGGAGCAGGGGGAACACTGAAGCTTTCTTT.

This clone has a single count. The CDR3 loop is CASGGVNNQPQHF. The CDR3 DNA reads TGCGCCAGCGGAGGGGTGAATAATCAGCCCCAGCATTTT. V usage is TRBV10-1 and J usage is TRBJ1-5, with D possibly being TRBD1 (5 bases). The germline V gene encodes CDR1 WNHNN and CDR2 SYGVQD (reference sequence). The ends were cut back, 8 bases at V and 4 bases at J, with 12 bases in the middle. The CDR3 has 13 residues.

The CDR3 DNA reads as TGTGCCAGCAGCTTGGCTGGCAGCCAAGAGACCCAGTACTTC. As protein: CASSLAGSQETQYF. This rearrangement joins TRBV5-8 to TRBJ2-5; D not resolved. Trimming pared 0 bases from V and 1 base from J, leaving 7 bases between. CDR3 length equals 14 residues. CDR1 and CDR2 (germline): SGHTS, YDEGEE.

The chain carries TRBV18 and TRBJ2-5; 8 bases map to TRBD2. Germline V gene data show CDR1 as KGHSH and CDR2 as LQKENI. V was clipped by 1 base and J by 1 base; unmatched bases: 5. This CDR3 has 16 amino acids. Written as DNA, the CDR3 is TGTGCCAGCTCACCACGGAGCGGGGGTGGCCAAGAGACCCAGTACTTC. It encodes CASSPRSGGGQETQYF. Full variable domain (missing parts from reference TRBV18 and TRBJ2-5): NAGVMQNPRHLVRRRGQEARLRCSPMKGHSHVYWYRQLPEEGLKFMVYLQKENIIDESGMPKERFSAEFPKEGPSILRIQQVVRGDSAAYFCASSPRSGGGQETQYFGPGTRLLVL.

This chain links TRBV11-2 with TRBJ1-2, with TRBD1 matching 7 bases. Per the germline V gene, CDR1 is SGHAT and CDR2 is FQNNGV. J was trimmed by 7 bases and V by 6 bases; bases with no gene match: 14. The CDR3 is 15 residues long. The CDR3 coding sequence is TGTGCCAGCAGTTCTATACAGGGGCCACCCCCTGGCTACACCTTC. Its translation is CASSSIQGPPPGYTF. Complete variable domain (other parts from reference TRBV11-2 and TRBJ1-2): EAGVAQSPRYKIIEKRQSVAFWCNPISGHATLYWYQQILGQGPKLLIQFQNNGVVDDSQLPKDRFSAERLKGVDSTLKIQPAKLEDSAVYLCASSSIQGPPPGYTFGSGTRLTVV.

This chain links TRBV2 with TRBJ1-5; weak D call: TRBD1 (6 bases). Germline V gene sequence: CDR1 SNHLY, CDR2 FYNNEI. The CDR3 loop spans 17 amino acids. V lost 6 bases to trimming and J lost 0 bases, with 18 bases between them. The CDR3 loop reads CASSRGGGPYSNQPQHF. CDR3 in DNA: TGTGCCAGCAGCCGAGGGGGGGGGCCATATAGCAATCAGCCCCAGCATTTT.

The chain has TRBV5-1 and TRBJ2-1; tentative D call: TRBD1 (6 bases). Trimming took 0 bases from V and 2 from J, leaving 12 bases between them. The CDR3 totals 16 residues. Germline V lookup: CDR1 SGHRS, CDR2 YFSETQ. The CDR3: CASSLGLTGTYNEQFF. The CDR3 nucleotides read TGCGCCAGCAGCTTGGGCCTCACAGGGACCTACAATGAGCAGTTCTTC.

The rearrangement links TRBV19 to TRBJ2-3; 8 bases line up with TRBD2. This CDR3 contains 15 residues. J lost 3 bases, V lost 7 bases, and 9 bases had no gene match. Germline lookup yields CDR1 LNHDA and CDR2 SQIVND (reference sequence). The CDR3 DNA is TGTGCCAGTACCCGCGGGGGACTAGAGACAGATACGCAGTATTTT. This gives the protein CASTRGGLETDTQYF. The full variable domain, rest sourced from reference TRBV19 and TRBJ2-3, is DGGITQSPKYLFRKEGQNVTLSCEQNLNHDAMYWYRQDPGQGLRLIYYSQIVNDFQKGDIAEGYSVSREKKESFPLTVTSAQKNPTAFYLCASTRGGLETDTQYFGPGTRLTVL.

The chain is built from TRBV2 and TRBJ2-3; TRBD2 aligns across 9 bases. Germline V gives CDR1 SNHLY, CDR2 FYNNEI. The V segment lost 5 bases and the J segment 4 bases; nucleotides outside the gene matches: 16. This CDR3 contains 18 residues. CDR3 region: CASSSPPRTSERADTQYF. As DNA, the CDR3 is TGTGCCAGCAGTTCTCCTCCGCGGACTAGCGAGCGGGCAGATACGCAGTATTTT.

The rearrangement joins TRBV5-1 to TRBJ1-6, with TRBD1 as a possible D gene (5 bases). Germline CDR1 is SGHRS and CDR2 is YFSETQ. Trimming cost V 4 bases and J 8 bases, with 16 bases left between them. CDR3 length equals 15 residues. The CDR3 region is CASSQMTVTDSPLHF. The CDR3 DNA sequence: TGCGCCAGCAGCCAAATGACAGTCACGGATTCACCCCTCCACTTT.

This clone showed up just once. This chain joins TRBV29-1 and TRBJ2-1; D possibly corresponds to TRBD2 (5 bases). Between the trimmed V and J ends, which lost 4 bases and 3 bases, there was a span of 10 bases. CDR3 length equals 13 residues. Germline CDR1 SQVTM, CDR2 ANQGSEA. The CDR3 loop is CSVAGIDYNEQFF. The CDR3 DNA reads as TGCAGCGTTGCCGGGATTGACTACAATGAGCAGTTCTTC.

V and J are TRBV2 and TRBJ2-1, with 7 bases aligning to TRBD2. Looked up from germline, CDR1 is SNHLY and CDR2 is FYNNEI. The CDR3 covers 17 residues. V was clipped by 4 bases and J by 2 bases; unmatched bases: 11. CDR3 sequence: CASSVVSGAKTYNEQFF. CDR3 in DNA: TGTGCCAGCAGTGTGGTCAGCGGGGCTAAAACCTACAATGAGCAGTTCTTC. Filled out from reference TRBV2 and TRBJ2-1, the complete variable domain reads EPEVTQTPSHQVTQMGQEVILRCVPISNHLYFYWYRQILGQKVEFLVSFYNNEISEKSEIFDDQFSVERPDGSNFTLKIRSTKLEDSAMYFCASSVVSGAKTYNEQFFGPGTRLTVL.

The J gene is TRBJ2-3, the V gene TRBV7-9; TRBD1 aligns across 7 bases. The CDR3 has 19 amino acids. V gave up 6 bases and J gave up 0 bases; unmatched junction bases: 18. Germline V CDR1 and CDR2: SEHNR, FQNEAQ (reference sequence). The CDR3 region is CASSFPGTVASTSTDTQYF. CDR3 coding DNA: TGTGCCAGCAGTTTCCCCGGGACAGTAGCCTCTACTAGCACAGATACGCAGTATTTT.

The chain is built from TRBV5-1 and TRBJ2-3; 9 bases agree with TRBD1. Germline V gene sequence: CDR1 SGHRS, CDR2 YFSETQ. Germline trimming cut 3 bases from V and 0 bases from J; bases unmatched to any gene: 2. This CDR3 is built from 15 residues. The CDR3 DNA reads as TGCGCCAGCAGCTCGGACAGGGGTAGCACAGATACGCAGTATTTT. Protein sequence: CASSSDRGSTDTQYF.